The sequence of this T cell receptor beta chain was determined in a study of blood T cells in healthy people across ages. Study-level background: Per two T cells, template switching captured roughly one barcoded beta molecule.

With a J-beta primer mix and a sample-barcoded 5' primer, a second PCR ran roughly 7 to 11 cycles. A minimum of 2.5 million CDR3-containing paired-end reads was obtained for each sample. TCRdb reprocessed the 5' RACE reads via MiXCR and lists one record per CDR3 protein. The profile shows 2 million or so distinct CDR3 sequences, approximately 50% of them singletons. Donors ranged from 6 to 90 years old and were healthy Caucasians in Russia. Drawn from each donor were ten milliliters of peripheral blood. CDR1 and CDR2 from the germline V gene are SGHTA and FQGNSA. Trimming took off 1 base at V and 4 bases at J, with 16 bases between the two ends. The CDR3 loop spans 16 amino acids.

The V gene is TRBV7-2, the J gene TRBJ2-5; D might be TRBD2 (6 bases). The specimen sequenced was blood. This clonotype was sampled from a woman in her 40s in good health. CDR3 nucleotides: TGTGCCAGCAGCTTAGGAGAGGCGGGGACGAGAGAGACCCAGTACTTC. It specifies CASSLGEAGTRETQYF.